This TCR beta chain was sequenced during a study of graft-versus-host responses after intestinal transplantation. Study-wide context: Each recipient received a multivisceral, liver-intestinal, or isolated intestinal graft. Broader study findings: Investigators detected GvH clones in recipient marrow, with some emerging earlier in ileum or blood. Peak circulating GvH clone levels tracked with early post-transplant HvG declines.

A remark on this clone: Its antigen remains unidentified.

Some clones are missing from TCRdb's copy, which holds only in-frame ones; the method was immunoSEQ multiplex PCR. The repertoire holds tens of thousands of clones, with about 93% as singletons. CDR3 size: 12 residues. Trimming removed 11 bases from V and 2 bases from J; junction bases left unmatched: 5. Germline V CDR1 and CDR2: ENHRY, SYGVKD. The receptor comes from a human patient who received an intestinal transplant, so some T cells may come from the graft donor. This sequence joins TRBV10-3 and TRBJ2-5, with TRBD1 matching over 7 bases. This material consisted of PBMCs, taken 786 days after a first intestinal transplant, on the day of a second. The CDR3 nucleotides read TGTGCCGCTAGCAGGGGGCAAGAGACCCAGTACTTC. It codes for CAASRGQETQYF.